This TCR beta chain was documented in a study of T cells after yellow fever vaccination. TCR cDNA, made by 5'RACE template switching, carried an added universal primer site and UMIs. From the 5' RACE reads, TCRdb called clonotypes with MiXCR, one entry per CDR3 protein. The table has hundreds of thousands of distinct CDR3 sequences, 10% to 15% seen once. A few counts support this clonotype. Its target is unknown. The length of the CDR3 is 14 residues. The V segment lost 4 bases and the J segment 7 bases; nucleotides outside the gene matches: 6. In germline, CDR1 is LGHNA, CDR2 YSLEER. Study findings and constraints: Abundant contaminating clonotypes from the bulk population could appear in FACS-sorted repertoires.

The clonotype comes from a man between 25 and 39 years old who received the YFV17D yellow fever vaccine. This sample comprised PBMCs, obtained on the day of the yellow fever booster vaccination. This sequence joins TRBV4-3 and TRBJ2-1; TRBD2 aligns across 8 bases. The CDR3 sequence: CASSPRGGDNEQFF. The CDR3 DNA follows: TGCGCCAGCAGCCCCCGGGGGGGGGATAATGAGCAGTTCTTC.